Shown below are 5 T cell receptor beta chains from a single sample sequenced in a study of shared clonotypes between healthy human individuals. Repertoires were generated with immunoSEQ multiplex PCR, while TCRdb's copy carries only in-frame clones and drops some. Found here are about 2.4 million clones, 80% to 95% of them singletons; the top ten hold around 0.4%. Sequencing was done on a sample of naive CD4+ T cells from PBMCs. Subset noted: CD45RA+ positively selected. The receptors derive from a man in his late teens or twenties in good health. Some clones in this sample may be carry-over from other donors' samples.

The V call is TRBV7-9, the J call TRBJ1-1, with 9 bases identical to TRBD1. The V and J ends lost 5 bases and 4 bases, in that order; junction bases with no gene match: 11. The germline V gene encodes CDR1 SEHNR and CDR2 FQNEAQ (reference sequence). The CDR3 spans 16 residues. The CDR3 here is CASSPQGALGSTEAFF. The CDR3 DNA is TGTGCCAGCAGCCCACAGGGGGCCCTGGGGTCCACTGAAGCTTTCTTT.

With regard to this clone: Other nucleotide sequences in the sample specify the same CDR3. The rearrangement uses TRBV5-1 and TRBJ2-3; 9 bases agree with TRBD1. V was clipped by 1 base and J by 1 base; unmatched bases: 1. Germline CDR1 SGHRS, CDR2 YFSETQ. This CDR3 contains 15 residues. The CDR3 spells CASSLTGGGTDTQYF. The CDR3 bases are TGCGCCAGCAGCTTGACAGGGGGCGGCACAGATACGCAGTATTTT.

The chain combines TRBV7-2 with TRBJ2-7, with TRBD2 as a possible D gene (5 bases). Between the trimmed V and J ends, which lost 3 bases and 1 base, there was a span of 10 bases. This CDR3 has 14 residues. Germline loops: CDR1 SGHTA, CDR2 FQGNSA. The CDR3 DNA follows: TGTGCCAGCAGCTTGGGCGGGCCTTCCTACGAGCAGTACTTC. This encodes CASSLGGPSYEQYF.

This chain links TRBV5-1 with TRBJ2-7; maybe TRBD1 (5 bases). Germline V gene lookup returns CDR1 SGHRS and CDR2 YFSETQ. The length of the CDR3 is 14 residues. V was clipped by 7 bases and J by 5 bases, with 19 bases between them. The CDR3 DNA is TGCGCCAGCTACCCGGGCCAGTGGGGCGACGAGCAGTACTTC. This codes for CASYPGQWGDEQYF.

V is TRBV5-6 and J is TRBJ2-1; maybe TRBD2 (5 bases). The CDR3 consists of 14 residues. CDR1 and CDR2 from the germline V gene are SGHDT and YYEEEE. The V gene lost 3 bases and the J gene lost 5 bases, with 12 bases spanning the gap. The CDR3 DNA follows: TGTGCCAGCAGCTCGGGGTGGAGGCACAATGAGCAGTTCTTC. This codes for CASSSGWRHNEQFF. The full variable domain, its missing parts supplied by reference TRBV5-6 and TRBJ2-1, is DAGVTQSPTHLIKTRGQQVTLRCSPKSGHDTVSWYQQALGQGPQFIFQYYEEEERQRGNFPDRFSGHQFPNYSSELNVNALLLGDSALYLCASSSGWRHNEQFFGPGTRLTVL.